This is a list of T cell receptor beta chains from one sample in a study of blood T cell repertoires in COVID-19. The repertoire was sequenced with immunoSEQ multiplex PCR; TCRdb's copy has only in-frame clones and lacks some. The sample lists roughly 320,000 clones, 85% to 90% occurring once. Sequencing input: peripheral blood. The receptors stem from a woman aged 50 to 60 with COVID-19, enrolled during active disease. Each CDR3 is given with its conserved first and last residue. The order of the fields is clone size, D gene, V gene, J gene, CDR3 protein, CDR3 DNA. D genes are given only for firm matches. For some rows the clone size is stated as once, few or many, or as a class when expanded; others skip it.

clone size: -
D gene: TRBD1
V gene: TRBV24-1
J gene: TRBJ2-3
CDR3 protein: CAIEQGGTDTQYF
CDR3 DNA: TGTGCCATCGAACAGGGGGGCACAGATACGCAGTATTTT

clone size: -
D gene: TRBD1
V gene: TRBV7-2
J gene: TRBJ2-1
CDR3 protein: CASSYGTAYNEQFF
CDR3 DNA: TGTGCCAGCAGCTACGGGACAGCGTACAATGAGCAGTTCTTC

clone size: -
D gene: -
V gene: TRBV21-1
J gene: TRBJ2-1
CDR3 protein: CASSRPGTSREDEQFF
CDR3 DNA: TGTGCCAGCAGCAGACCCGGGACTTCTAGAGAAGATGAGCAGTTCTTC

clone size: -
D gene: TRBD1
V gene: TRBV5-5
J gene: TRBJ1-5
CDR3 protein: CASRGQRNQPQHF
CDR3 DNA: TGTGCCAGCAGGGGACAGAGGAATCAGCCCCAGCATTTT

clone size: once
D gene: TRBD2
V gene: TRBV13
J gene: TRBJ2-2
CDR3 protein: CASSLVGLAGPTGELFF
CDR3 DNA: TGTGCCAGCAGCTTAGTGGGACTAGCGGGACCCACCGGGGAGCTGTTTTTT

clone size: -
D gene: TRBD2
V gene: TRBV5-6
J gene: TRBJ2-2
CDR3 protein: CASSLLGLAHTGELFF
CDR3 DNA: TGTGCCAGCAGCTTGCTGGGACTAGCGCACACCGGGGAGCTGTTTTTT

clone size: -
D gene: -
V gene: TRBV12-3/TRBV12-4
J gene: TRBJ2-5
CDR3 protein: CASSTPWETQYF
CDR3 DNA: TGTGCCAGCAGTACTCCCTGGGAGACCCAGTACTTC

clone size: -
D gene: TRBD1
V gene: TRBV30
J gene: TRBJ2-7
CDR3 protein: CAWSTGQTYEQYF
CDR3 DNA: TGTGCCTGGAGTACGGGACAGACCTACGAGCAGTACTTC

clone size: -
D gene: -
V gene: TRBV6-5
J gene: TRBJ1-2
CDR3 protein: CASSYVAGNYGYTF
CDR3 DNA: TGTGCCAGCAGTTACGTCGCAGGGAACTATGGCTACACCTTC

clone size: -
D gene: TRBD1
V gene: TRBV7-6
J gene: TRBJ2-4
CDR3 protein: CASSLRARGTGENIQYF
CDR3 DNA: TGTGCCAGCAGCTTAAGGGCCCGCGGGACAGGGGAAAACATTCAGTACTTC

clone size: -
D gene: TRBD1
V gene: TRBV27
J gene: TRBJ2-7
CDR3 protein: CASSRGTGYDEQYF
CDR3 DNA: TGTGCCAGCAGTCGCGGGACAGGGTACGACGAGCAGTACTTC

clone size: -
D gene: TRBD2
V gene: TRBV11-3
J gene: TRBJ2-3
CDR3 protein: CASSAYGTSGSSDTQYF
CDR3 DNA: TGTGCCAGCAGTGCCTACGGGACTAGCGGGAGCTCAGATACGCAGTATTTT

clone size: -
D gene: TRBD1
V gene: TRBV6-5
J gene: TRBJ1-2
CDR3 protein: CASRSRGVNYGYTF
CDR3 DNA: TGTGCCAGCAGGTCCAGGGGGGTCAACTATGGCTACACCTTC

clone size: -
D gene: -
V gene: TRBV11-3
J gene: TRBJ1-1
CDR3 protein: CASSQRTGKDPEAFF
CDR3 DNA: TGTGCCAGCAGCCAGCGTACAGGGAAGGACCCTGAAGCTTTCTTT

clone size: -
D gene: TRBD2
V gene: TRBV5-1
J gene: TRBJ2-1
CDR3 protein: CASRKISGRVYNEQFF
CDR3 DNA: TGCGCCAGCAGAAAGATTAGCGGGAGGGTCTACAATGAGCAGTTCTTC

clone size: -
D gene: TRBD1
V gene: TRBV7-2
J gene: TRBJ2-1
CDR3 protein: CASSPGQATYNEQFF
CDR3 DNA: TGTGCCAGCAGCCCGGGACAGGCAACTTACAATGAGCAGTTCTTC

clone size: -
D gene: TRBD1
V gene: TRBV11-2
J gene: TRBJ1-2
CDR3 protein: CASSPNLGQGGYGYTF
CDR3 DNA: TGTGCCAGCAGCCCAAATCTCGGACAGGGAGGGTATGGCTACACCTTC

clone size: -
D gene: TRBD2
V gene: TRBV19
J gene: TRBJ2-5
CDR3 protein: CASTPYGSGRYQETQYF
CDR3 DNA: TGTGCCAGTACCCCGTATGGTAGCGGGAGGTACCAAGAGACCCAGTACTTC

clone size: -
D gene: TRBD1
V gene: TRBV11-3
J gene: TRBJ1-2
CDR3 protein: CASSPTGGNGYTF
CDR3 DNA: TGTGCCAGCAGCCCCACAGGGGGCAATGGCTACACCTTC

clone size: -
D gene: -
V gene: TRBV7-9
J gene: TRBJ1-2
CDR3 protein: CASSPPGQSSYGYTF
CDR3 DNA: TGTGCCAGCAGCCCCCCTGGACAGAGCAGCTATGGCTACACCTTC

clone size: -
D gene: TRBD1
V gene: TRBV7-9
J gene: TRBJ2-7
CDR3 protein: CASSLATGTYEQYF
CDR3 DNA: TGTGCCAGCAGCTTAGCGACAGGGACCTACGAGCAGTACTTC

clone size: -
D gene: -
V gene: TRBV19
J gene: TRBJ2-1
CDR3 protein: CASSITGSGLSSYNEQFF
CDR3 DNA: TGTGCCAGTAGTATCACCGGTAGCGGCCTTAGCTCCTACAATGAGCAGTTCTTC

clone size: -
D gene: TRBD2
V gene: TRBV3-1/TRBV3-2
J gene: TRBJ2-2
CDR3 protein: CASSQRGGGTGELFF
CDR3 DNA: TGTGCCAGCAGCCAACGCGGGGGGGGCACCGGGGAGCTGTTTTTT

clone size: -
D gene: -
V gene: TRBV2
J gene: TRBJ1-2
CDR3 protein: CASRARDGNYGYTF
CDR3 DNA: TGTGCCAGCAGGGCGCGGGACGGCAACTATGGCTACACCTTC

clone size: few
D gene: -
V gene: TRBV7-2
J gene: TRBJ1-5
CDR3 protein: CASSSPPGVQPQHF
CDR3 DNA: TGTGCCAGCAGCTCCCCACCGGGGGTTCAGCCCCAGCATTTT

clone size: -
D gene: TRBD1
V gene: TRBV11-2
J gene: TRBJ1-2
CDR3 protein: CASSRTPGQGGKNYGYTF
CDR3 DNA: TGTGCCAGCAGCCGTACGCCGGGACAGGGGGGGAAGAACTATGGCTACACCTTC

clone size: -
D gene: -
V gene: TRBV6-1
J gene: TRBJ1-3
CDR3 protein: CASSEEARGRLNTIYF
CDR3 DNA: TGTGCCAGCAGTGAAGAGGCCAGGGGTAGGTTGAACACCATATATTTT

clone size: -
D gene: -
V gene: TRBV6-6
J gene: TRBJ1-2
CDR3 protein: CASLEAVTMGGYTF
CDR3 DNA: TGTGCCAGCCTTGAGGCAGTTACGATGGGTGGCTACACCTTC

clone size: -
D gene: TRBD1
V gene: TRBV19
J gene: TRBJ1-5
CDR3 protein: CATQGQGVRSNQPQHF
CDR3 DNA: TGTGCCACCCAGGGGCAGGGGGTACGGAGCAATCAGCCCCAGCATTTT

clone size: -
D gene: -
V gene: TRBV30
J gene: TRBJ1-1
CDR3 protein: CAWSPNIRASEAFF
CDR3 DNA: TGTGCCTGGAGTCCGAACATCAGGGCCTCGGAAGCTTTCTTT

clone size: -
D gene: TRBD2
V gene: TRBV6-1
J gene: TRBJ2-1
CDR3 protein: CASSEVGLVIRRWGEQFF
CDR3 DNA: TGTGCCAGCAGTGAAGTTGGACTAGTAATAAGGCGGTGGGGTGAGCAGTTCTTC

clone size: -
D gene: -
V gene: TRBV19
J gene: TRBJ1-1
CDR3 protein: CASSIGGTGTNTEAFF
CDR3 DNA: TGTGCCAGTAGTATTGGGGGCACAGGGACGAACACTGAAGCTTTCTTT

clone size: -
D gene: -
V gene: TRBV3-1/TRBV3-2
J gene: TRBJ2-7
CDR3 protein: CASSQTPGRQYF
CDR3 DNA: TGTGCCAGCAGCCAAACCCCTGGGAGGCAGTACTTC

clone size: -
D gene: -
V gene: TRBV21-1
J gene: TRBJ1-3
CDR3 protein: CASNPRQGACGNTIYF
CDR3 DNA: TGTGCCAGCAACCCCAGACAGGGGGCATGTGGAAACACCATATATTTT

clone size: once
D gene: -
V gene: TRBV29-1
J gene: TRBJ1-4
CDR3 protein: CSVRLANEKLFF
CDR3 DNA: TGCAGCGTCAGGTTGGCTAATGAAAAACTGTTTTTT

clone size: once
D gene: TRBD1
V gene: TRBV6-1
J gene: TRBJ2-3
CDR3 protein: CASSGMTGGSTDTQYF
CDR3 DNA: TGTGCCAGCAGTGGGATGACAGGGGGGAGCACAGATACGCAGTATTTT

clone size: -
D gene: TRBD2
V gene: TRBV4-3
J gene: TRBJ2-7
CDR3 protein: CASSQDGGGGSYEQYF
CDR3 DNA: TGCGCCAGCAGCCAAGATGGGGGGGGTGGATCCTACGAGCAGTACTTC

clone size: -
D gene: -
V gene: TRBV27
J gene: TRBJ1-5
CDR3 protein: CASSLYPPQGSNQPQHF
CDR3 DNA: TGTGCCAGCAGTTTATACCCGCCTCAGGGAAGCAATCAGCCCCAGCATTTT

clone size: once
D gene: -
V gene: TRBV19
J gene: TRBJ2-5
CDR3 protein: CASSIGVTQYF
CDR3 DNA: TGTGCCAGTAGTATCGGAGTTACCCAGTACTTC

clone size: -
D gene: -
V gene: TRBV7-2
J gene: TRBJ2-3
CDR3 protein: CASSLQSQGPRTDTQYF
CDR3 DNA: TGTGCCAGCAGCTTACAAAGTCAGGGCCCTCGCACAGATACGCAGTATTTT

clone size: -
D gene: -
V gene: TRBV10-3
J gene: TRBJ2-3
CDR3 protein: CAIKLEDTQYF
CDR3 DNA: TGTGCCATCAAGTTGGAGGATACGCAGTATTTT

clone size: -
D gene: -
V gene: TRBV5-1
J gene: TRBJ1-1
CDR3 protein: CASSLVAGASVNTEAFF
CDR3 DNA: TGCGCCAGCAGCTTGGTAGCAGGGGCGTCGGTTAACACTGAAGCTTTCTTT

clone size: -
D gene: -
V gene: TRBV30
J gene: TRBJ2-7
CDR3 protein: CAWSGRGYSYEQYF
CDR3 DNA: TGTGCCTGGAGCGGCAGGGGTTACTCCTACGAGCAGTACTTC

clone size: -
D gene: -
V gene: TRBV11-2
J gene: TRBJ2-6
CDR3 protein: CASNLLPVTSGANVLTF
CDR3 DNA: TGTGCCAGCAACCTCCTCCCGGTCACCTCTGGGGCCAACGTCCTGACTTTC

clone size: -
D gene: -
V gene: TRBV4-2
J gene: TRBJ2-2
CDR3 protein: CASSQVGLAQNTGELFF
CDR3 DNA: TGTGCCAGCAGCCAAGTGGGGCTAGCGCAGAACACCGGGGAGCTGTTTTTT

clone size: -
D gene: -
V gene: TRBV5-6
J gene: TRBJ1-3
CDR3 protein: CASSLASLRGNTIYF
CDR3 DNA: TGTGCCAGCAGCTTGGCATCCTTGAGGGGAAACACCATATATTTT

clone size: -
D gene: TRBD1
V gene: TRBV6-1
J gene: TRBJ2-1
CDR3 protein: CASSELRTGSYNEQFF
CDR3 DNA: TGTGCCAGCAGTGAATTGAGGACAGGCTCCTACAATGAGCAGTTCTTC

clone size: -
D gene: -
V gene: TRBV3-1/TRBV3-2
J gene: TRBJ1-4
CDR3 protein: CASSLRGEKLFF
CDR3 DNA: TGTGCCAGCAGCCTCAGGGGCGAAAAACTGTTTTTT

clone size: -
D gene: -
V gene: TRBV3-1/TRBV3-2
J gene: TRBJ1-4
CDR3 protein: CASSLQTHGEKLFF
CDR3 DNA: TGTGCCAGCAGCCTTCAGACCCACGGGGAAAAACTGTTTTTT

clone size: -
D gene: -
V gene: TRBV24-1
J gene: TRBJ2-2
CDR3 protein: CATRADTGELFF
CDR3 DNA: TGTGCCACCAGGGCTGACACCGGGGAGCTGTTTTTT

clone size: -
D gene: TRBD1
V gene: TRBV30
J gene: TRBJ2-5
CDR3 protein: CAWREGQGDQETQYF
CDR3 DNA: TGTGCCTGGAGGGAGGGACAGGGAGATCAAGAGACCCAGTACTTC

clone size: once
D gene: TRBD1
V gene: TRBV29-1
J gene: TRBJ1-1
CDR3 protein: CSVKSTGVNTEAFF
CDR3 DNA: TGCAGCGTCAAATCGACAGGGGTGAACACTGAAGCTTTCTTT

clone size: -
D gene: -
V gene: TRBV9
J gene: TRBJ1-1
CDR3 protein: CASSVSQITEAFF
CDR3 DNA: TGTGCCAGCAGCGTCAGTCAGATCACTGAAGCTTTCTTT

clone size: -
D gene: -
V gene: TRBV6-6
J gene: TRBJ2-7
CDR3 protein: CASTDEGDSPYEQYF
CDR3 DNA: TGTGCCAGCACCGACGAAGGGGATTCTCCCTACGAGCAGTACTTC

clone size: -
D gene: TRBD2
V gene: TRBV27
J gene: TRBJ2-1
CDR3 protein: CASSSSSGSGQDEQFF
CDR3 DNA: TGTGCCAGCAGTTCCTCTAGCGGGAGCGGACAGGATGAGCAGTTCTTC